The rows below give T cell receptor beta chains drawn from one sample of a study of blood T cell repertoires in COVID-19. The table came from immunoSEQ multiplex PCR; TCRdb's copy has only in-frame clones and leaves some out. The sample has some 97,000 clones; 88% are singletons. Material: peripheral blood. The receptors were gathered from a woman aged 60-75 years with acute or convalescent COVID-19. The CDR3 runs from the conserved cysteine through the conserved F or W. Each record gives: CDR3 DNA, CDR3 protein, V gene, J gene, clone size, D gene. D genes are given only for firm matches. Clone size, where shown, is once, few, many, or a class for clones that have expanded.

cdr3_nt: TGTGCCAGCAGTTTGCCCTCACCCGGGACTAGCGGGAAGATCACCGGGGAGCTGTTTTTT
cdr3_aa: CASSLPSPGTSGKITGELFF
v_call: TRBV28
j_call: TRBJ2-2
clone_size: -
d_call: TRBD2

cdr3_nt: TGCGCCAGCAGCTTGGGTCGTTCTAGCACAGATACGCAGTATTTT
cdr3_aa: CASSLGRSSTDTQYF
v_call: TRBV5-1
j_call: TRBJ2-3
clone_size: -
d_call: -

cdr3_nt: TGTGCCAGCAGCTTCAAACAGGGGGTCCAGCCCCAGCATTTT
cdr3_aa: CASSFKQGVQPQHF
v_call: TRBV7-2
j_call: TRBJ1-5
clone_size: -
d_call: TRBD1

cdr3_nt: TGTGCCAGCAGTTCATCTCTATGGACAGGCGCAAATTATGAAAAACTGTTTTTT
cdr3_aa: CASSSSLWTGANYEKLFF
v_call: TRBV28
j_call: TRBJ1-4
clone_size: -
d_call: TRBD1

cdr3_nt: TGTGCCAGCAGCCCAGGGGCCCCGTTTAACTATGGCTACACCTTC
cdr3_aa: CASSPGAPFNYGYTF
v_call: TRBV28
j_call: TRBJ1-2
clone_size: few
d_call: -

cdr3_nt: TGCGCCAGCAGCCCTTTACTAGCGGGAGGTGCCGGGGAGCTGTTTTTT
cdr3_aa: CASSPLLAGGAGELFF
v_call: TRBV5-1
j_call: TRBJ2-2
clone_size: -
d_call: TRBD2

cdr3_nt: TGTGCCAGCAGCTTGAGCCCGGGACTAGCAGGGACCGGGGAGCTGTTTTTT
cdr3_aa: CASSLSPGLAGTGELFF
v_call: TRBV7-9
j_call: TRBJ2-2
clone_size: -
d_call: TRBD2

cdr3_nt: TGTGCCAGCAGCGGGGATGGCGGGATAAGGTACAATGAGCAGTTCTTC
cdr3_aa: CASSGDGGIRYNEQFF
v_call: TRBV5-5
j_call: TRBJ2-1
clone_size: -
d_call: -

cdr3_nt: TGTGCCAGCAGCCAAGGACAGGGAGAATACGAGCAGTACTTC
cdr3_aa: CASSQGQGEYEQYF
v_call: TRBV9
j_call: TRBJ2-7
clone_size: -
d_call: TRBD1

cdr3_nt: TGTGCCAGCAGCGTAGCTACGGGACTAGCGGTGACCGGGGAGCTGTTTTTT
cdr3_aa: CASSVATGLAVTGELFF
v_call: TRBV9
j_call: TRBJ2-2
clone_size: -
d_call: TRBD2

cdr3_nt: TGTGCCAGTAGTATCCGGACAGGGGGCGCAGCTGGCTACACCTTC
cdr3_aa: CASSIRTGGAAGYTF
v_call: TRBV19
j_call: TRBJ1-2
clone_size: -
d_call: TRBD1

cdr3_nt: TGTGCCAGTAGTTCCCGGACAGGGGGGGGGACTAGTGTGGAGACCCAGTACTTC
cdr3_aa: CASSSRTGGGTSVETQYF
v_call: TRBV19
j_call: TRBJ2-5
clone_size: -
d_call: TRBD1

cdr3_nt: TGTGCCATCAGTGACCAGGCTAATCAGCCCCAGCATTTT
cdr3_aa: CAISDQANQPQHF
v_call: TRBV10-3
j_call: TRBJ1-5
clone_size: -
d_call: -

cdr3_nt: TGCGCCAGCAGCTTGGTTGGGGGCGACACCGGGGAGCTGTTTTTT
cdr3_aa: CASSLVGGDTGELFF
v_call: TRBV5-1
j_call: TRBJ2-2
clone_size: -
d_call: -

cdr3_nt: TGTGCCAGCAGTGACGGAGGGCGAATTGGGAATGAGCAGTTCTTC
cdr3_aa: CASSDGGRIGNEQFF
v_call: TRBV6-1
j_call: TRBJ2-1
clone_size: -
d_call: -

cdr3_nt: TGTGCCAGCAGCCCCCTGGCTCCCTACGAGCAGTACTTC
cdr3_aa: CASSPLAPYEQYF
v_call: TRBV7-2
j_call: TRBJ2-7
clone_size: -
d_call: -

cdr3_nt: TGTGCCAGCAGGCAATCGGTGGGCAATTCACCCCTCCACTTT
cdr3_aa: CASRQSVGNSPLHF
v_call: TRBV28
j_call: TRBJ1-6
clone_size: -
d_call: -

cdr3_nt: TGTGCCAGCAGCCGAACAGGGAACGAGCAGTTCTTC
cdr3_aa: CASSRTGNEQFF
v_call: TRBV7-9
j_call: TRBJ2-1
clone_size: -
d_call: -

cdr3_nt: TGTGCCAGCTCACCAACAGGACTAGCGGGCCCAGATACGCAGTATTTT
cdr3_aa: CASSPTGLAGPDTQYF
v_call: TRBV18
j_call: TRBJ2-3
clone_size: -
d_call: TRBD2

cdr3_nt: TGTGCCAGCAGCACTCCTGGGACTAGCGGGAGTGCTGAGCAGTTCTTC
cdr3_aa: CASSTPGTSGSAEQFF
v_call: TRBV9
j_call: TRBJ2-1
clone_size: -
d_call: TRBD2

cdr3_nt: TGTGCCAGCAGTAACTTAGGGGGCTATGGCTACACCTTC
cdr3_aa: CASSNLGGYGYTF
v_call: TRBV6-6
j_call: TRBJ1-2
clone_size: -
d_call: -

cdr3_nt: TGTGCCAGCAGTGAGGGAGGGGTGGCGGGCTCGTACCCCTACGAGCAGTACTTC
cdr3_aa: CASSEGGVAGSYPYEQYF
v_call: TRBV2
j_call: TRBJ2-7
clone_size: -
d_call: TRBD2

cdr3_nt: TGTGCCAGCAGCGCTGGCCAAGGGGGCTCCACCTTC
cdr3_aa: CASSAGQGGSTF
v_call: TRBV9
j_call: TRBJ1-2
clone_size: -
d_call: TRBD1

cdr3_nt: TGTGCCAGTAGTGTGACAGGGGACCCCTACAATGAGCAGTTCTTC
cdr3_aa: CASSVTGDPYNEQFF
v_call: TRBV19
j_call: TRBJ2-1
clone_size: -
d_call: TRBD1

cdr3_nt: TGTGCCAGCACCTCAGGGGTTCCCACAGATACGCAGTATTTT
cdr3_aa: CASTSGVPTDTQYF
v_call: TRBV6-5
j_call: TRBJ2-3
clone_size: -
d_call: -

cdr3_nt: TGTGCCAGCAGCGTCGGCGGGGGTTTGAACACCGGGGAGCTGTTTTTT
cdr3_aa: CASSVGGGLNTGELFF
v_call: TRBV9
j_call: TRBJ2-2
clone_size: -
d_call: TRBD2

cdr3_nt: TGTGCCAGTAGTATTGGGCAGGGCGTCCAGGGCACTGAAGCTTTCTTT
cdr3_aa: CASSIGQGVQGTEAFF
v_call: TRBV19
j_call: TRBJ1-1
clone_size: few
d_call: -

cdr3_nt: TGTGCCAGCCTAGGGGAAACTGAAGCTTTCTTT
cdr3_aa: CASLGETEAFF
v_call: TRBV27
j_call: TRBJ1-1
clone_size: -
d_call: -

cdr3_nt: TGTGCCAGCAGTTACCGGGACAGGGGGCGCCGGGATGGCTACACCTTC
cdr3_aa: CASSYRDRGRRDGYTF
v_call: TRBV6-5
j_call: TRBJ1-2
clone_size: few
d_call: TRBD1

cdr3_nt: TGTGCCAGCAGCGTAGGACTGAGCGTCGAGACCCAGTACTTC
cdr3_aa: CASSVGLSVETQYF
v_call: TRBV9
j_call: TRBJ2-5
clone_size: -
d_call: -

cdr3_nt: TGTGCCAGCAGCTCTGTTGGGTTTGGCGGGAGGGCCAGCACCGGGGAGCTGTTTTTT
cdr3_aa: CASSSVGFGGRASTGELFF
v_call: TRBV27
j_call: TRBJ2-2
clone_size: -
d_call: TRBD2

cdr3_nt: TGTGCCACCAGTGTTATCGATGAGCAGTTCTTC
cdr3_aa: CATSVIDEQFF
v_call: TRBV24-1
j_call: TRBJ2-1
clone_size: -
d_call: -

cdr3_nt: TGTGCCAGCAGCGTAGGTCCCGACACCGGGGAGCTGTTTTTT
cdr3_aa: CASSVGPDTGELFF
v_call: TRBV9
j_call: TRBJ2-2
clone_size: -
d_call: -

cdr3_nt: TGTGCCAGCAGTTTAACGGGGGGGGACTTTTATTCACCCCTCCACTTT
cdr3_aa: CASSLTGGDFYSPLHF
v_call: TRBV28
j_call: TRBJ1-6
clone_size: -
d_call: -

cdr3_nt: TGTGCCAGCATCACAGGGGGCGGCGGGGAGCTGTTTTTT
cdr3_aa: CASITGGGGELFF
v_call: TRBV12-3/TRBV12-4
j_call: TRBJ2-2
clone_size: -
d_call: TRBD1

cdr3_nt: TGTGCCAGCAGTTTAGGTACAGGTGTTCACTATGGCTACACCTTC
cdr3_aa: CASSLGTGVHYGYTF
v_call: TRBV28
j_call: TRBJ1-2
clone_size: -
d_call: -

cdr3_nt: TGTGCCAGCAGTCCCCTGACAGTTTATAACTATGGCTACACCTTC
cdr3_aa: CASSPLTVYNYGYTF
v_call: TRBV28
j_call: TRBJ1-2
clone_size: once
d_call: -

cdr3_nt: TGTGCCAGCAGTTACAGTGCGGGGGTCACAGATACGCAGTATTTT
cdr3_aa: CASSYSAGVTDTQYF
v_call: TRBV6-6
j_call: TRBJ2-3
clone_size: once
d_call: TRBD2

cdr3_nt: TGTGCCTGGAGTGGGTTCGGGACCCAGTACTTC
cdr3_aa: CAWSGFGTQYF
v_call: TRBV30
j_call: TRBJ2-5
clone_size: -
d_call: -

cdr3_nt: TGCGCCAGCAGCTTGGAGGGGAGGTCTAATGAAAAACTGTTTTTT
cdr3_aa: CASSLEGRSNEKLFF
v_call: TRBV5-1
j_call: TRBJ1-4
clone_size: -
d_call: -

cdr3_nt: TGTGCCAGCAGTGATCCGAGAGTTTTGAACACTGAAGCTTTCTTT
cdr3_aa: CASSDPRVLNTEAFF
v_call: TRBV25-1
j_call: TRBJ1-1
clone_size: -
d_call: -

cdr3_nt: TGCGCCAGCAGCTTGGAACAAGGACTCTACGAGCAGTACTTC
cdr3_aa: CASSLEQGLYEQYF
v_call: TRBV5-1
j_call: TRBJ2-7
clone_size: -
d_call: -

cdr3_nt: TGTGCCACATCTTCCGGGAGGGCCTGGGGTGAGCAGTTCTTC
cdr3_aa: CATSSGRAWGEQFF
v_call: TRBV24-1
j_call: TRBJ2-1
clone_size: -
d_call: TRBD2

cdr3_nt: TGTGCCACCAGCAGAGGCCCGTCAGGGGGGCAGTTCTTC
cdr3_aa: CATSRGPSGGQFF
v_call: TRBV15
j_call: TRBJ2-1
clone_size: -
d_call: TRBD1